This entry features one T cell receptor beta chain sequence. This clonotype was seen only a few times. The antigen this receptor binds is unknown. Base qualities were left out, and no much larger clone turns up one base away. Inclusive of the bounding cysteine and phenylalanine, the CDR3 is 14 residues long. Of the read, only the CDR3 DNA is kept; its 42 bases are in frame from base 1. Per the germline V gene, ENHRY is the CDR1 and SYGVKD is the CDR2. Trimming removed 6 bases from V and 3 bases from J; the gene matches leave 3 bases unexplained. The data stem from a study of T-cell memory formation after mild COVID-19 listed by TCRdb under 2021. For the study in its entirety: Most TCR sequence clusters were specific to one of the two donors. T-cell clones expanding and contracting after mild COVID-19 in two donors were tracked by longitudinal TCRalpha and TCRbeta repertoire sequencing. Two young, previously healthy adult volunteers made up the cohort, one male and one female. Study-level results and caveats: The second-wave clones that peaked on day 37 were not confirmed to be SARS-CoV-2 specific. The detection of some responding clones in pre-infection memory suggests that pre-existing cross-reactive memory T cells joined the SARS-CoV-2 response. The study included only a couple of mild cases, and larger cohorts that include severe cases with pre-infection samples were judged to be necessary. Contracting CD4+ clones were located mainly in the CM and EM memory subsets, whereas CD8+ clones were found to be enriched in EMRA. From day 15 to 85, contracting clones showed balanced CD4/CD8 phenotypes, whereas a second wave of clones that expanded from day 15 to 37 leaned towards CD4+.

Data came from an Illumina NovaSeq 6000. Using 5'RACE with constant-segment primers, TCRalpha and TCRbeta cDNA libraries were constructed, with sample barcodes and unique molecular identifiers added in the process. Trizol reagent was used to extract RNA from every sample. Library amplification was performed in two PCR steps, and a second sample barcode and Illumina TruSeq adapters were introduced in the second step. Libraries were sequenced on an Illumina NovaSeq with 2 x 150 bp paired-end reads. Per the source publication's procedure: The reads were demultiplexed and collapsed into UMI-guided consensus sequences using migec v1.2.7. Using mixcr v2.1.11, UMI consensuses were aligned to TRA and TRB V and J templates and then assembled into clonotypes. A clonotype was counted as expanded or contracted only if both edgeR and NoisET called the change significant, with noise models trained on biological replicates. edgeR calls used a false discovery rate-adjusted p below 0.01 and a log2 fold-change threshold of 1. As an exploratory analysis of dynamics, PCA with hierarchical clustering was applied to max-normalized trajectories of the 1000 most abundant clonotypes. Separately sequenced CD4+ and CD8+ repertoires were used to assign the CD4 or CD8 phenotype of responding clones. Using fastp trimming at Q25 and MiXCR clonotype assembly, TCRdb reanalyzed the public sequencing data and kept in-frame beta chains. Every distinct CDR3 protein forms one entry, paired with its most common genes and DNA. TCRdb, rather than the study authors, made the V and J calls. The sample yields about 270,000 distinct CDR3 sequences; about a sixth were counted once. The ten largest clones add up to under 25% of the sample.

Ficoll-Paque density gradient centrifugation was used to isolate PBMCs. Sequencing was performed on PBMCs or a T cell subset sorted from them (not recorded which). The sequence was collected from a young man who had mild COVID-19 (a few samples of this study predate the infection). The sample titles of this study are shuffled in the database, so cell type and time point are left out; the donor was told from shared clones. The rearrangement joined TRBV10-3 to TRBJ2-5; the junction holds 11 bases that match TRBD2. The bases read TGTGCCATCAGAACTAGCGGGGGAGAAGAGACCCAGTACTTC. It specifies CAIRTSGGEETQYF.